This T cell receptor (beta chain) was sequenced for a study of identical twins. Whole-study results and caveats: Excess low generation probability was seen in twin-shared out-of-frame alpha sequences.

TCRdb re-derived calls from the 5' RACE reads in MiXCR, one entry per CDR3 protein. In the table there are some 1,700,000 distinct CDR3 sequences, about 32% of which are singletons. This CDR3 has 14 residues. With 1 base removed from V and 4 bases from J, the gap between germline ends came to 9 bases. CDR1 SGHVS and CDR2 FNYEAQ come from the germline V gene. This clonotype was seen ten or more times. The antigen remains unidentified. Material: cord blood. This TCR was sampled from a newborn girl in good health. This chain links TRBV7-6 with TRBJ2-3; D ambiguous. The CDR3 DNA reads TGTGCCAGCAGCTTAGTGGGTTTCGCAGATACGCAGTATTTT. Its translation: CASSLVGFADTQYF.